This TCR beta chain was profiled in a study of blood T cell repertoires in COVID-19. Data came from immunoSEQ multiplex PCR; TCRdb stores just in-frame clones and leaves some out. There are around 250,000 clones in the sample; 70% to 90% occur only once, and about 14% lies in the top ten. This CDR3 comprises 16 residues. V lost 3 bases to trimming and J lost 3 bases; unmatched junction nucleotides: 4. The germline gives CDR1 SGHVS, CDR2 FQNEAQ. The study assigned cohorts using participant-reported clinical history. What was sequenced was PBMCs or T cells enriched from blood (not recorded which). The receptor comes from a man aged 18 to 29 who had recovered from COVID-19. The rearrangement links TRBV7-8 to TRBJ2-1; 11 nucleotides align to TRBD1. The CDR3, as DNA: TGTGCCAGCAGCTTGGACAGGGGGCAACTCTACAATGAGCAGTTCTTC. This codes for CASSLDRGQLYNEQFF.